This T cell receptor (beta chain) emerged from a study of T cells in localized non-small cell lung cancer. Study-wide findings and caveats: It was uninvolved adjacent lung that showed the highest T cell clonality, exceeding tumor. Appearance in adjacent lung was seen for a median around 58 of the top 100 tumor clones.

The CDR3 is 13 amino acids. Germline V CDR1 and CDR2: SGHTS, YDEGEE. Trimming removed 4 bases from V and 6 bases from J, with 11 bases in between. This clone has just a few counts. What it binds is not known. Investigators took adjacent lung free of atypia at least 2 cm from the tumor margin. Generated by immunoSEQ multiplex PCR, the TCRdb table keeps only in-frame clones and is missing some. In the table there are over 1,500 clones, about 33% of which are singletons. V is TRBV5-8 and J is TRBJ2-1, with D uncertain. The sequence was collected from a female donor older than 55 with stage I lung adenocarcinoma. The sequencing used normal lung tissue next to the tumor, collected before any cancer treatment. Here the CDR3 DNA reads TGTGCCAGCAGCCTTCTCGGCGGCAATGAGCAGTTCTTC. Translated: CASSLLGGNEQFF.